A single sample is the source of the 17 T cell receptor beta chains below, sequenced in a study of cytomegalovirus exposure and HLA in healthy donors. 60 Vbeta and 13 Jbeta primers were used in PCR. Using immunoSEQ multiplex PCR, the repertoire was profiled, and TCRdb retains in-frame clones only, with some absent. The sample has about 150,000 clones, 65% to 90% seen once. The sample consisted of PBMCs. The receptor source for this set is a woman aged 25 to 39 in good health and CMV-seronegative.

A single count supports this clone. V gene TRBV18 combines with J gene TRBJ2-3; 9 bases line up with TRBD2. Germline V gene sequence: CDR1 KGHSH, CDR2 LQKENI. The CDR3 length is 14 residues. Trimming took 6 bases from V and 1 from J; bases not matched to a gene: 2. The CDR3 coding sequence is TGTGCCAGCTCCGGGACTAGCCGCACAGATACGCAGTATTTT. Its protein is CASSGTSRTDTQYF.

The CDR3 sequence is CASSLGLAIDEQFF. DNA of the CDR3: TGTGCCAGCAGCTTGGGGCTAGCTATAGATGAGCAGTTCTTC. This chain uses TRBV5-4 with TRBJ2-1, with D possibly matching TRBD2 (5 bases). This CDR3 has 14 residues. V was shortened by 0 bases and J by 8 bases, with 12 bases between the two germline ends. Germline V gives CDR1 SGHNT, CDR2 YYREEE (reference sequence).

This sequence joins TRBV6-7 and TRBJ2-7; D possibly corresponds to TRBD1 (8 bases). TRBV6-7 is filed as an ORF, its function uncertain. The CDR3 runs to 15 residues. V lost 4 bases to trimming and J lost 3 bases, with 16 bases between them. The CDR3 here is CASSWGGQDLYEQYF. DNA of the CDR3: TGTGCCAGCAGTTGGGGGGGACAGGACCTCTACGAGCAGTACTTC.

The rearrangement uses TRBV6-5 and TRBJ1-5; D unresolved. The CDR3 is made up of 13 amino acids. CDR1 is MNHEY and CDR2 is SVGAGI in the germline V gene. V dropped 5 bases and J dropped 2 bases, with 7 bases sitting between them. The CDR3 spells CASSEAGNQPQHF. The CDR3 coding sequence is TGTGCCAGCAGTGAAGCGGGCAATCAGCCCCAGCATTTT.

The chain couples TRBV6-1 to TRBJ1-1; D ambiguous. Germline CDR1 MNHNS, CDR2 SASEGT. V gave up 4 bases and J gave up 2 bases, with 8 bases separating them. This CDR3 has 13 amino acids. The CDR3 region has the DNA TGTGCCAGCAGTGTCGCCAGAAACACTGAAGCTTTCTTT. This translates into CASSVARNTEAFF.

This chain joins TRBV19 and TRBJ2-1; D is unclear. The CDR3 extends over 15 amino acids. The germline V gene encodes CDR1 LNHDA and CDR2 SQIVND (reference sequence). Deletions cut 4 bases from V and 0 bases from J, with 10 bases between. This chain's CDR3 is CASSKSASSYNEQFF. CDR3 bases: TGTGCCAGTAGTAAATCTGCTAGCTCCTACAATGAGCAGTTCTTC. Drawing the rest from reference TRBV19 and TRBJ2-1, the complete variable domain is DGGITQSPKYLFRKEGQNVTLSCEQNLNHDAMYWYRQDPGQGLRLIYYSQIVNDFQKGDIAEGYSVSREKKESFPLTVTSAQKNPTAFYLCASSKSASSYNEQFFGPGTRLTVL.

The chain has TRBV10-1 and TRBJ2-3, with 8 nucleotides matching TRBD2. The CDR3 sequence is 14 residues long. CDR1 is WNHNN, CDR2 SYGVQD, per germline (reference sequence). V was pared by 0 bases and J by 4 bases, with 0 bases of the junction left unmatched. In DNA, the CDR3 is TGCGCCAGCAGTGAGTCCGGGGGGGCAGATACGCAGTATTTT. It specifies CASSESGGADTQYF.

A remark on this clone: Different DNA sequences within this sample yield the same CDR3. CDR3 DNA: TGTGCCACCAGCAGGGACAAAGAGACCCAGTACTTC. This encodes CATSRDKETQYF. This chain uses TRBV15 with TRBJ2-5; the D gene is possibly TRBD1 (5 bases). This CDR3 comprises 12 residues. The germline CDR1 and CDR2 sequences are LNHNV and YYDKDF (reference sequence). V shed 3 bases and J shed 3 bases, with 5 bases lying between them. Looking up the rest from reference TRBV15 and TRBJ2-5 gives the full variable domain: DAMVIQNPRYQVTQFGKPVTLSCSQTLNHNVMYWYQQKSSQAPKLLFHYYDKDFNNEADTPDNFQSRRPNTSFCFLDIRSPGLGDTAMYLCATSRDKETQYFGPGTRLLVL.

CDR3 DNA: TGTGCCAGCAGCCTCGGACAGGGCGGAGAGACTGAAGCTTTCTTT. As protein: CASSLGQGGETEAFF. This chain uses TRBV7-3 with TRBJ1-1; 8 bases are a match to TRBD1. This CDR3 spans 15 amino acids. The V gene end was trimmed by 5 bases and the J gene end by 5 bases; junction bases not matched to a gene: 10. Germline lookup yields CDR1 SGHTA and CDR2 FQGTGA.

The chain has TRBV14 and TRBJ1-2, with TRBD1 as a possible D gene (6 bases). With 0 bases removed from V and 8 bases from J, the gap between germline ends came to 13 bases. CDR3 length: 14 residues. CDR1 and CDR2 from the germline V gene are SGHDN and FVKESK. The CDR3 spells CASSQDEGVEGYTF. CDR3 sequence (DNA): TGTGCCAGCAGCCAAGATGAGGGGGTGGAAGGCTACACCTTC.

This clone was counted between two and nine times. This rearrangement joins TRBV2 to TRBJ1-1, with D possibly matching TRBD1 (6 bases). The germline V and J ends were trimmed by 7 bases and 3 bases, with 15 bases remaining between them. Germline V gene lookup returns CDR1 SNHLY and CDR2 FYNNEI. The CDR3 consists of 14 residues. This CDR3 reads CASTSTGVYTEAFF. CDR3 DNA: TGTGCCAGCACGTCGACAGGAGTTTACACTGAAGCTTTCTTT. The full variable domain, rest sourced from reference TRBV2 and TRBJ1-1, is EPEVTQTPSHQVTQMGQEVILRCVPISNHLYFYWYRQILGQKVEFLVSFYNNEISEKSEIFDDQFSVERPDGSNFTLKIRSTKLEDSAMYFCASTSTGVYTEAFFGQGTRLTVV.

The chain carries TRBV5-1 and TRBJ2-5, with no clear D. The end of the DNA is better explained by TRBJ2-7, so the J call may be wrong. Germline V gives CDR1 SGHRS, CDR2 YFSETQ. The CDR3 is made up of 15 amino acids. The CDR3 DNA reads as TGCGCCAGCAGCTTGGGGCCGAGGTACTCCTACGAGCAGTACTTC. It yields the protein CASSLGPRYSYEQYF.

V usage is TRBV11-2 and J usage is TRBJ2-2; TRBD2 aligns across 7 bases. The CDR3 loop spans 15 amino acids. Germline V gene sequence: CDR1 SGHAT, CDR2 FQNNGV. V was pared by 2 bases and J by 0 bases, with 0 bases of the junction left unmatched. The CDR3 DNA sequence: TGTGCCAGCAGCTTAAGCGGGACGAACACCGGGGAGCTGTTTTTT. This sequence encodes CASSLSGTNTGELFF.

V and J are TRBV11-2 and TRBJ1-5; D may be TRBD1 (6 bases). Trimming stripped 5 bases from V and 4 bases from J, with 15 bases between. The CDR3 has 15 amino acids. The germline V gene encodes CDR1 SGHAT and CDR2 FQNNGV. The CDR3 region is CASSPDGQFNQPQHF. In DNA form, the CDR3 reads TGTGCCAGCAGCCCCGATGGACAGTTTAATCAGCCCCAGCATTTT.

This chain uses TRBV2 with TRBJ2-3; 7 nucleotides match TRBD2. Germline V gene lookup returns CDR1 SNHLY and CDR2 FYNNEI. V gave up 7 bases and J gave up 2 bases; unmatched junction bases: 6. This CDR3 spans 14 amino acids. The CDR3 bases are TGTGCCAGCAAGGCTAGCGGTCTCACAGATACGCAGTATTTT. Protein sequence: CASKASGLTDTQYF.

The chain employs TRBV5-1 and TRBJ2-5; no clear D. Germline V lookup: CDR1 SGHRS, CDR2 YFSETQ. The CDR3 runs 14 residues. The V end was cut by 0 bases, the J end by 1 base, with 7 bases between. The CDR3 here is CASSLAPFQETQYF. In DNA, the CDR3 is TGCGCCAGCAGCTTGGCCCCATTCCAAGAGACCCAGTACTTC.

This clone was counted only a few times. The chain couples TRBV2 to TRBJ1-2; D is unresolved. Germline loops: CDR1 SNHLY, CDR2 FYNNEI. The CDR3 has 15 amino acids. V shed 5 bases and J shed 0 bases, with 13 bases lying between them. The chain's CDR3 is CASSLREGTNYGYTF. The CDR3 DNA follows: TGTGCCAGCAGTCTTCGAGAGGGCACTAACTATGGCTACACCTTC. Full variable domain (remainder filled in from reference TRBV2 and TRBJ1-2): EPEVTQTPSHQVTQMGQEVILRCVPISNHLYFYWYRQILGQKVEFLVSFYNNEISEKSEIFDDQFSVERPDGSNFTLKIRSTKLEDSAMYFCASSLREGTNYGYTFGSGTRLTVV.